This T cell receptor (beta chain) originates from a study of OX40 agonist ivuxolimab in advanced cancers. Regarding the study in general: Ivuxolimab was a fully human IgG2 agonistic monoclonal antibody targeting the costimulatory receptor OX40 (CD134). Intravenous ivuxolimab was administered to patients every 2 weeks at six dose levels: 0.01, 0.1, 0.3, 1.5, 3 and 10 mg/kg. Among the roughly 52 dose-escalation patients, 19 had hepatocellular carcinoma, roughly 15 melanoma, 9 renal cell carcinoma and 9 head and neck cancer. The paper covers the monotherapy dose-escalation part of the phase I ivuxolimab trial, which included N ≈ 50 patients. Peripheral TCRbeta sequencing aimed to test whether ivuxolimab altered TCR sequence diversity and caused clonal T-cell expansion. Prior anti-PD-1, anti-PD-L1 or anti-CTLA-4 therapy was permitted, and approximately 42% of dose-escalation patients had received checkpoint inhibitors. The dose-escalation cohort was roughly 87% male with a mean age of about 60 years, ranging from about 20 to 85. Three dose-escalation patients achieved partial responses, one with hepatocellular carcinoma and two with cutaneous melanoma.

Genomic DNA was extracted from sorted cells for sequencing of the TCRbeta CDR3 region. TCRbeta CDR3 regions were sequenced using the immunoSEQ Assay. In TCRdb, the immuneACCESS table is reduced to in-frame sequences with V and J assigned. These tables do not hold every clone; where another copy was compared, an unresolved V gene accounts for under half, and the others remain unexplained. The sample table holds fewer than 95,000 clones, of which around 84% were seen once. The ten largest clones capture approximately 7% of the sample. Broad study findings and their caveats: At doses of 0.1 to 3.0 mg/kg, clonal expansion of both CD4+ and CD8+ T cells in blood was seen between baseline and week 6. Low levels of normalized T-cell clonal expansion were also seen in some nonresponding patients. Which antigens the clonally expanded peripheral T cells were specific for was not determined. In partial responders in the 0.1-3.0 mg/kg groups, normalized peripheral clonal expansion was found to be among the lowest, especially among CD8+ T cells. After ivuxolimab, more expanded clones were found on average in CD8+ T cells than in CD4+ T cells.

Patients with a history of autoimmune disease or receiving systemic immunosuppression were excluded from the trial. In every dose cohort, peripheral blood was drawn for TCR sequencing at baseline, cycle 4 day 1, and cycle 7 day 1. Samples came from an open-label, multicenter, first-in-human phase I dose-escalation trial of ivuxolimab. Adults with locally advanced or metastatic melanoma, renal cell carcinoma, hepatocellular carcinoma or head and neck squamous cell carcinoma were enrolled in the trial. Before TCR sequencing, CD4+ T cells and CD8+ T cells from peripheral blood were sorted into separate populations. Unmatched junction bases come to 4, with V trimmed by 2 bases and J by 8 bases. From cysteine to phenylalanine, the CDR3 is 13 amino acids long. Kept here is only the CDR3 DNA, which spans 39 bases and is read in frame from base 1. According to the germline V gene, CDR1 reads MDHEN and CDR2 reads SYDVKM.

A word on this clone: Its antigen remains undetermined. Per-base qualities were not stored, and no clone one base away is much larger.

Recombination joined TRBV28 with TRBJ1-1; TRBD1 fits 8 bases in the junction. Sequencing was performed on CD4+ or CD8+ T cells sorted from blood, taken in a trial of the OX40 agonist ivuxolimab. The receptor's source is an adult with an advanced solid tumor such as melanoma, head and neck, liver or kidney cancer. The nucleotide sequence reads as follows: TGTGCCAGCAGTTTAGGTGGACAGGGAGAAGCTTTCTTT. Its product reads: CASSLGGQGEAFF.